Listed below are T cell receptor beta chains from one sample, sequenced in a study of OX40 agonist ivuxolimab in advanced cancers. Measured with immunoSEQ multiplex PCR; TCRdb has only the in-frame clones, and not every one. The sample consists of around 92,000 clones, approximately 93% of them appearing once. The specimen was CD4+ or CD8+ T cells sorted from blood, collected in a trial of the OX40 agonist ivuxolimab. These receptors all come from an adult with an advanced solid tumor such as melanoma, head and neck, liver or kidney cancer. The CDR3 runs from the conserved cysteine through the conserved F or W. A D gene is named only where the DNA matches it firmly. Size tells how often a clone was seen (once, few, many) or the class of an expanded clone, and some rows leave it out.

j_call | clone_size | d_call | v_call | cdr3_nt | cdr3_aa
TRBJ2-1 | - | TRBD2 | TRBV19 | TGTGCCAGTAGACCCGAGGGGACTAGCGGGTTGTATGAGCAGTTCTTC | CASRPEGTSGLYEQFF
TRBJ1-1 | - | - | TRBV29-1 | TGCAGCGTACGAGACAGCCCCAACACTGAAGCTTTCTTT | CSVRDSPNTEAFF
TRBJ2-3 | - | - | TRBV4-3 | TGCGCCAGCAGCCAAGATTGGAGGGACTCAGATACGCAGTATTTT | CASSQDWRDSDTQYF
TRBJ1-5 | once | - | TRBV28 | TGTGCCAGCAGTGGGACCGGGATCTACCGTGGGGGCAATCAGCCCCAGCATTTT | CASSGTGIYRGGNQPQHF
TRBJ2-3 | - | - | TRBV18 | TGTGCCAGCTCAAGACCGAGCACAGATACGCAGTATTTT | CASSRPSTDTQYF
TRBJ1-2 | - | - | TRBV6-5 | TGTGCCAGCGCCAGTGGATATGGCTACACCTTC | CASASGYGYTF
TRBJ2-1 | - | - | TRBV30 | TGTGCCTGGAGTACCGGGACCGGGTCGGCCAATGAGCAGTTCTTC | CAWSTGTGSANEQFF
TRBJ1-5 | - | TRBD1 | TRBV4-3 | TGCGCCAGCAGCCAGGGACAGAATCAGCCCCAGCATTTT | CASSQGQNQPQHF
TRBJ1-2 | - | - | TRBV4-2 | TGTGCCAGCAGCCCGAATACCGGGGTGAACTATGGCTACACCTTC | CASSPNTGVNYGYTF
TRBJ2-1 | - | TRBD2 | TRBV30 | TGTGCCGGGCACCTCTCTAGCGGAGTATACAATGAGCAGTTCTTC | CAGHLSSGVYNEQFF
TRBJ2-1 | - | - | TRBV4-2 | TGTGCCAGCAGCCAAGATCTCCCCCAGCGGAGGGGCGATGAGCAGTTCTTC | CASSQDLPQRRGDEQFF
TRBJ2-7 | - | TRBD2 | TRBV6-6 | TGTGCCAGCAGTGCCCTAGCGGACCACCGCTACGAGCAGTACTTC | CASSALADHRYEQYF
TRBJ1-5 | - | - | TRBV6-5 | TGTGCCAGCAGTTACTCACGGCCGAATCAGCAGCCCCAGCATTTT | CASSYSRPNQQPQHF
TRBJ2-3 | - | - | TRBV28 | TGTGCCAGCAGAAATACAGGGTTGGGGAGCACAGATACGCAGTATTTT | CASRNTGLGSTDTQYF
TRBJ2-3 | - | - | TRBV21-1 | TGTGCCAGCAGCTATTCTCGCCGTAGCGGGACCACAGATACGCAGTATTTT | CASSYSRRSGTTDTQYF
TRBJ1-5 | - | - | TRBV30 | TGTGCCTGGAGTCTTTGGACGGGGAAAAATCAGCCCCAGCATTTT | CAWSLWTGKNQPQHF
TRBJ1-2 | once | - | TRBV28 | TGTGCCAGCAGTTTCAATCTTTATGGCTACACCTTC | CASSFNLYGYTF
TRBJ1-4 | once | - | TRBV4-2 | TGTGCCAGCAGCGGTAGGGGTCTTAGGGAAAAACTGTTTTTT | CASSGRGLREKLFF
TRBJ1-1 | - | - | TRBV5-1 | TGCGCCAGCAGCTTGGCGCCGCCGATGGGGGACACTGAAGCTTTCTTT | CASSLAPPMGDTEAFF
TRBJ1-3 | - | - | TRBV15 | TGTGCCACCAGCAGGTCGGGGGAGGCCTCTGGAAACACCATATATTTT | CATSRSGEASGNTIYF
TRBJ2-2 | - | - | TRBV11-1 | TGTGCCAGCAGCTTAGAACGGCTGCAATTAGGGGAGCTGTTTTTT | CASSLERLQLGELFF
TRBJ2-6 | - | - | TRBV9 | TGTGCCAGCAGCGCAGAGGACGGCCCCCCGGCTGGGGCCAACGTCCTGACTTTC | CASSAEDGPPAGANVLTF
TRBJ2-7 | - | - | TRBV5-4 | TGTGCCAGCAGCTTGGTAACCCACGAGCAGTACTTC | CASSLVTHEQYF
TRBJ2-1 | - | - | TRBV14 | TGTGCCAGCAGCTCCCCAACAGGGTTGGCCTACAATGAGCAGTTCTTC | CASSSPTGLAYNEQFF
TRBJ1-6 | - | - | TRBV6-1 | TGTGCCAGCAGTCTAATTGTTCCACCCCTCCACTTT | CASSLIVPPLHF
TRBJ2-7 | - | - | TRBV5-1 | TGCGCCAGCAGCTTGGGTCTGGGGGACTCCTACGAGCAGTACTTC | CASSLGLGDSYEQYF
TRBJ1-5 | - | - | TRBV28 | TGTGCCAGCAGTTTGACCGGGGGAAGAGGCAGCAATCAGCCCCAGCATTTT | CASSLTGGRGSNQPQHF
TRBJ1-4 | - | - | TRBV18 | TGTGCCAGCTCACCAAACCAAGCAACTAATGAAAAACTGTTTTTT | CASSPNQATNEKLFF
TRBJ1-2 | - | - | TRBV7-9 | TGTGCCAGCAGCCGACAGCCCAACTATGGCTACACCTTC | CASSRQPNYGYTF
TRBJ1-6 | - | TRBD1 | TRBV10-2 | TGCGCCAGCACCAGGACAGGGGGCGTTGGAAATTCACCCCTCCACTTT | CASTRTGGVGNSPLHF
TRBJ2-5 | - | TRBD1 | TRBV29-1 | TGCAGCGGCGGCGGACAGGTCGGCGAGACCCAGTACTTC | CSGGGQVGETQYF
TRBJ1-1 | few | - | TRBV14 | TGTGCCAGCAGCCGGGACACTGAAGCTTTCTTT | CASSRDTEAFF
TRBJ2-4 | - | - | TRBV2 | TGTGCCAGCAAAGGAAGGATTCAGTACTTC | CASKGRIQYF
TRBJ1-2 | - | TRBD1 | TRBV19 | TGTGCCACTTCGACAGGGAGGCGTTTCGGGAACTATGGCTACACCTTC | CATSTGRRFGNYGYTF
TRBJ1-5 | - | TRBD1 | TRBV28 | TGTGCCAGCAGCCTTCCCGGACAGGGTGGTTATCAGCCCCAGCATTTT | CASSLPGQGGYQPQHF
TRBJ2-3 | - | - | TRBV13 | TGTGCCAGCAGCGGAACCACAGATACGCAGTATTTT | CASSGTTDTQYF
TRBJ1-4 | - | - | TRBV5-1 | TGCGCCAGCAGCTGGTGGAGTAGAGCTAATGAAAAACTGTTTTTT | CASSWWSRANEKLFF
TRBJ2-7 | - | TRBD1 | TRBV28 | TGTGCCAGCAGTTTACCCGGGACAGGGCTATACGAGCAGTACTTC | CASSLPGTGLYEQYF
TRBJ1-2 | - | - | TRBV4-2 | TGTGCCAGCAGCCTATCGGCGCAGTCCGACTATGGCTACACCTTC | CASSLSAQSDYGYTF
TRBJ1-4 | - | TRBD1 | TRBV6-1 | TGTGCCAGCAGTGGGTGGACAGGGAAGGGTGAAAAACTGTTTTTT | CASSGWTGKGEKLFF
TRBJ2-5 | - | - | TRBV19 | TGTGCCAGTAGTATTGATTGGGGTTACCAAGAGACCCAGTACTTC | CASSIDWGYQETQYF
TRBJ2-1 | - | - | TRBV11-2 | TGTGCCAGCAGCGAAAAGCTCGGGGTACAGTTCTTC | CASSEKLGVQFF
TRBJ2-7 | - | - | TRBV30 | TGTGCCTGGAGCGCCCCTGGGGCCCACGAGCAGTACTTC | CAWSAPGAHEQYF